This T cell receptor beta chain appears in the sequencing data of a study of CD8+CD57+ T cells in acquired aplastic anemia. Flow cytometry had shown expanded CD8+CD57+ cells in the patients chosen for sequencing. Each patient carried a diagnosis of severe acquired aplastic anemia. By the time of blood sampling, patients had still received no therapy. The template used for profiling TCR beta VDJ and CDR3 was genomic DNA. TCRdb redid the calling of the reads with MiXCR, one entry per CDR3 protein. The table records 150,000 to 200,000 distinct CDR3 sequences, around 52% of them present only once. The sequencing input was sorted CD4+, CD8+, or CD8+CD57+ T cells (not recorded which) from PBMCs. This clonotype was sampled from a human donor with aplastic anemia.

The CDR3 sequence: CATSDRTGIGNQPQHF. Written as DNA, the CDR3 is TGTGCCACCAGTGACCGGACAGGCATAGGCAATCAGCCCCAGCATTTT. This chain joins TRBV24-1 and TRBJ1-5; 7 bases match TRBD1. The germline CDR1 and CDR2 sequences are KGHDR and SFDVKD. V gave up 4 bases and J gave up 2 bases; unmatched junction bases: 7. This CDR3 is built from 16 residues.